Listed here are 22 T cell receptor beta chains from one sample, sequenced in a study of blood T cells in healthy people across ages. PCR was performed a second time for about 7 to 12 cycles using a sample-barcoded 5' primer and a J-beta primer mix. TCRdb re-called the 5' RACE reads with MiXCR, one entry per CDR3 protein. The sample includes 890,000 or so distinct CDR3 sequences, 62% seen only once; the top ten take 25% to 35%. Sequenced input: blood. The receptor set was obtained from a young man in good health.

V and J are TRBV20-1 and TRBJ2-4, with a tentative D call TRBD2 (6 bases). The J call could be wrong; TRBJ2-7 is a better fit for the DNA end. Per germline, CDR1 DFQATT and CDR2 SNEGSKA (reference sequence). CDR3 length equals 14 residues. The CDR3 sequence: CSATRLVSGVEQYF. Here the CDR3 DNA reads TGCAGTGCTACTCGACTAGTTTCTGGAGTCGAGCAGTACTTC.

V usage is TRBV12-3 or TRBV12-4 and J usage is TRBJ1-5; 7 bases match TRBD1. The CDR3 extends over 13 amino acids. V lost 3 bases and J lost 5; bases outside the gene matches: 1. The CDR3 nucleotides read TGTGCCAGCAGTTTTACAGGGGATCAGCCCCAGCATTTT. Amino acid sequence: CASSFTGDQPQHF.

J is TRBJ1-1 and V is TRBV20-1, with unresolved D. V shed 4 bases and J shed 4 bases, with 10 bases lying between them. The length of the CDR3 is 12 residues. Looked up from germline, CDR1 is DFQATT and CDR2 is SNEGSKA (reference sequence). In nucleotides, the CDR3 is TGCAGTGCTATTCCCATGTCCACTGAAGCTTTCTTT. It yields the protein CSAIPMSTEAFF.

The rearrangement uses TRBV4-3 and TRBJ2-3; 9 nucleotides align to TRBD1. Per the germline V gene, CDR1 is LGHNA and CDR2 is YSLEER. The V segment lost 4 bases and the J segment 4 bases; nucleotides outside the gene matches: 6. This CDR3 has 15 residues. The CDR3 DNA reads TGCGCCAGCAGCCGAGGGACAGGGCCTCCAGATACGCAGTATTTT. It codes for CASSRGTGPPDTQYF.

The chain carries TRBV20-1 and TRBJ1-2, with D tentatively TRBD1 (5 bases). The CDR3 covers 13 residues. Per germline, CDR1 DFQATT and CDR2 SNEGSKA (reference sequence). V was trimmed by 5 bases and J by 4 bases, leaving 14 bases between them. CDR3 coding DNA: TGCAGTGCTGAGAAGGGGTGGGGCTATGGCTACACCTTC. It translates to CSAEKGWGYGYTF.

DNA of the CDR3: TGTGCCAGCAGCTTAGCTGGGACATCTCAGCGAGCTTTCTTT. Translation: CASSLAGTSQRAFF. This chain joins TRBV7-2 and TRBJ1-1, with D perhaps TRBD1 (6 bases). The germline V and J ends were trimmed by 0 bases and 10 bases, with 15 bases remaining between them. The CDR3 has 14 amino acids. CDR1 SGHTA and CDR2 FQGNSA come from the germline V gene. Full variable domain (missing parts from reference TRBV7-2 and TRBJ1-1): GAGVSQSPSNKVTEKGKDVELRCDPISGHTALYWYRQSLGQGLEFLIYFQGNSAPDKSGLPSDRFSAERTGGSVSTLTIQRTQQEDSAVYLCASSLAGTSQRAFFGQGTRLTVV.

The V call is TRBV7-3, the J call TRBJ2-3; possibly TRBD1 or TRBD2 for D (6 bases each). CDR1 is SGHTA and CDR2 is FQGTGA in the germline V gene. This CDR3 comprises 16 residues. Trimming cost V 5 bases and J 2 bases, with 17 bases left between them. CDR3: CASSVNTGAATDTQYF. Written as DNA, the CDR3 is TGTGCCAGCAGCGTAAACACGGGGGCCGCCACAGATACGCAGTATTTT.

The chain joins TRBV2 to TRBJ2-5; D possibly uses TRBD1 or TRBD2 (5 bases each). Between the trimmed V and J ends, which lost 7 bases and 2 bases, there was a span of 11 bases. The length of the CDR3 is 13 residues. Germline CDR1 reads SNHLY; CDR2 reads FYNNEI. CDR3 amino acids: CASIPGPQETQYF. In nucleotides, the CDR3 is TGTGCCAGCATTCCGGGACCTCAAGAGACCCAGTACTTC.

This clonotype has only a few counts. This sequence joins TRBV6-2 or TRBV6-3 and TRBJ2-5, with 8 bases identical to TRBD1. The germline V gene has CDR1 MNHEY and CDR2 SVGEGT. The V gene end was trimmed by 4 bases and the J gene end by 5 bases; junction bases not matched to a gene: 9. CDR3 length: 15 amino acids. The CDR3 region has the DNA TGTGCCAGCAGTTTACATACAGGGGGATCGGAGACCCAGTACTTC. It specifies CASSLHTGGSETQYF.

This chain links TRBV6-5 with TRBJ1-2; D is ambiguous. Germline values: CDR1 MNHEY, CDR2 SVGAGI. This CDR3 contains 14 residues. Deletions cut 0 bases from V and 8 bases from J, with 13 bases between. The CDR3 DNA sequence: TGTGCCAGCAGTTACTCAGCACACTATGTGGGCTACACCTTC. Its protein product is CASSYSAHYVGYTF.

The gene calls are TRBV7-9 and TRBJ2-7; TRBD2 might be the D (6 bases). CDR1 and CDR2 (germline): SEHNR, FQNEAQ (reference sequence). Trimming cost V 5 bases and J 8 bases, with 22 bases left between them. There are 15 residues in the CDR3. CDR3 bases: TGTGCCAGCAGCCCCCGGGACTCACGGCCGGAGAAGCAGTACTTC. Protein product: CASSPRDSRPEKQYF.

The chain carries TRBV15 and TRBJ1-1, with D uncertain. Germline V CDR1 and CDR2: LNHNV, YYDKDF (reference sequence). This CDR3 contains 14 residues. Trimming removed 8 bases from V and 0 bases from J, with 13 bases in between. The CDR3 spells CATGRSAMNTEAFF. CDR3 bases: TGTGCCACCGGACGGAGCGCTATGAACACTGAAGCTTTCTTT.

V and J are TRBV4-3 and TRBJ2-7, with TRBD2 matching 9 bases. Germline V gene sequence: CDR1 LGHNA, CDR2 YSLEER. The CDR3 sequence is 15 residues long. V gave up 6 bases and J gave up 4 bases; unmatched junction bases: 10. CDR3 amino acids: CASRQEAGGAYEQYF. In nucleotides, the CDR3 is TGCGCCAGCAGACAGGAGGCGGGGGGGGCTTACGAGCAGTACTTC.

The chain couples TRBV5-1 to TRBJ2-4; a weak D match, TRBD2 (5 bases). V gave up 3 bases and J gave up 8 bases, with 12 bases separating them. The CDR3 extends over 13 amino acids. In germline, CDR1 is SGHRS, CDR2 YFSETQ. This CDR3 reads CASSSGSQDIQYF. The CDR3, as DNA: TGCGCCAGCAGCTCGGGATCCCAGGACATTCAGTACTTC.

The CDR3 here is CSASEGEQFF. The CDR3 DNA sequence: TGCAGTGCTAGTGAGGGTGAGCAGTTCTTC. The chain links TRBV20-1 to TRBJ2-1; D might be TRBD2 (5 bases). CDR1 is DFQATT and CDR2 is SNEGSKA in the germline V gene (reference sequence). The CDR3 sequence is 10 residues long. Trimming stripped 3 bases from V and 9 bases from J, with 6 bases between.

The chain employs TRBV7-9 and TRBJ2-3; possible D gene TRBD2, 6 bases. The germline CDR1 and CDR2 sequences are SEHNR and FQNEAQ (reference sequence). This CDR3 has 11 amino acids. V was shortened by 10 bases and J by 9 bases, with 14 bases between the two germline ends. CDR3 region: CATSPRETQYF. CDR3 sequence (DNA): TGTGCCACCTCACCTCGGGAGACGCAGTATTTT.

The rearrangement links TRBV7-2 to TRBJ2-5, with a tentative D call TRBD1 (8 bases). This CDR3 is built from 15 residues. V was cut by 2 bases and J by 11 bases, with 21 bases left in between. Germline values: CDR1 SGHTA, CDR2 FQGNSA. The CDR3 DNA reads TGTGCCAGCAGCTTATCAGGGGGCGTAGCGGGTGAGCAGTACTTC. This translates into CASSLSGGVAGEQYF.

CDR3 protein: CASSGADNEQFF. The CDR3 DNA reads TGTGCCAGCAGCGGCGCCGACAATGAGCAGTTCTTC. The rearrangement joins TRBV9 to TRBJ2-1; D not certain. V gave up 3 bases and J gave up 5 bases, with 6 bases separating them. The V gene's germline CDR1 is SGDLS and CDR2 YYNGEE. There are 12 residues in the CDR3.

The gene calls are TRBV20-1 and TRBJ1-5; D call uncertain. Germline V gene sequence: CDR1 DFQATT, CDR2 SNEGSKA (reference sequence). Trimming pared 3 bases from V and 7 bases from J, leaving 13 bases between. There are 13 residues in the CDR3. This CDR3 reads CSASVLGGQPQHF. The CDR3, as DNA: TGCAGTGCTAGCGTCTTGGGCGGCCAGCCCCAGCATTTT.

This clonotype was counted between two and nine times. The chain recombines TRBV5-6 with TRBJ2-1; the D call may be TRBD1 or TRBD2 (5 bases each). The J call may be wrong; the DNA end is better matched by TRBJ2-7. The CDR3 totals 12 residues. Germline-derived CDR1 and CDR2 are SGHDT and YYEEEE. The CDR3 DNA sequence: TGTGCCAGCAGGGGACGGAACTACGAGCAGTACTTC. Translation: CASRGRNYEQYF.

The chain has TRBV20-1 and TRBJ2-7, with TRBD1 matching over 7 bases. This CDR3 contains 13 residues. The V and J ends lost 6 bases and 2 bases, in that order; junction bases with no gene match: 7. Germline V gives CDR1 DFQATT, CDR2 SNEGSKA (reference sequence). CDR3 amino acids: CSAPKGTAYEQYF. CDR3 bases: TGCAGTGCCCCAAAGGGGACAGCCTACGAGCAGTACTTC.

The rearrangement links TRBV24-1 to TRBJ2-1; tentatively, D is TRBD1 or TRBD2 (5 bases each). The germline CDR1 and CDR2 sequences are KGHDR and SFDVKD. This CDR3 has 16 amino acids. Trimming took 3 bases from V and 7 from J, leaving 18 bases between them. The CDR3 is CATSDGPGPKPNEQFF. The CDR3, as DNA: TGTGCCACCAGTGATGGACCGGGACCGAAACCTAATGAGCAGTTCTTC.